The present TCR beta chain was sequenced within a study of PD-1 blockade in classical Hodgkin lymphoma (dated by TCRdb to 2020 to 2022). Background on the whole study: Nivolumab dosing was 3 mg/kg intravenously every 2 weeks, continuing until either disease progression or unacceptable toxicity. To define a peripheral blood immune signature of response to PD-1 blockade in classical Hodgkin lymphoma, the study combined TCR beta sequencing with CyTOF. Findings and caveats that apply to the study as a whole: By C4D1, a significant rise was seen in CD4+ TCR diversity but not in CD8+ TCR diversity (p=0.0027 vs p=0.16), and the rise was most apparent among complete responders (p=0.02). Lower diversity was observed in patients in whom nivolumab was started less than 1 year after ASCT, and these patients were excluded from later analyses so that confounding by immune reconstitution would be avoided. Baseline TCR diversity was reported as lower in newly diagnosed patients than in healthy donors, and lower still in relapsed/refractory patients. Trial patients with a complete response had baseline diversity similar to that of newly diagnosed patients, while partial responders and progressors had significantly lower diversity. The study was restricted to a single clinical trial cohort, and the causes of repertoire differences, possibly disease activity or prior therapy, were left undefined.

In the paper's terms, the time point label means: cycle 4 day 1 (C4D1), after five to seven weeks of nivolumab. Every trial patient had relapsed after autologous stem cell transplantation, and cohorts A, B and C differed in prior brentuximab vedotin exposure. The trial cohort included roughly 60 patients with relapsed/refractory classical Hodgkin lymphoma, and each patient had a best overall response of complete response, partial response or progressive disease. In the multi-cohort phase II CheckMate 205 trial, trial patients received single-agent nivolumab. Best overall response was determined by an independent review committee according to the 2007 International Working Group response criteria. Trial PBMCs were obtained immediately prior to nivolumab initiation (C1D1) and on therapy at cycle 2 day 1 and cycle 4 day 1. After peripheral blood was drawn into 8 mL Vacutainer Cell Preparation Tubes, PBMCs were isolated by centrifugation and then cryopreserved.

Genomic DNA was isolated using the Qiagen DNeasy kit from unsorted PBMCs as well as from negatively selected CD4+ and CD8+ fractions. TCR beta CDR3 regions were amplified by immunoSEQ multiplex PCR using primers annealing to V and J segments. Amplification bias was minimized using a synthetic immune receptor repertoire, and residual bias was removed computationally after sequencing. Per the authors' processing: Repertoire diversity was quantified as the Shannon entropy index using custom Python scripts. Unsorted, CD4+ and CD8+ repertoires were examined separately, except in combined analyses, for which CD4+ and CD8+ sequences were merged in silico. A clone counted as expanded when the clone's frequency after treatment rose at least 2-fold relative to C1D1, and clones undetected at baseline were given a pseudocount of 0.5. Singleton clones were defined as clones with 0 or 1 copy at C1D1, and non-singleton clones were defined as clones with 2 or more copies. By matching protein sequences in sorted samples from the same patient, clones expanded in unsorted samples were annotated as CD4+, CD8+ or unknown. Wilcoxon tests on paired samples were used to test diversity changes from C1D1 to C4D1. This is the immuneACCESS table as TCRdb keeps it, with only in-frame sequences that have V and J called. A part of the clones is gone; compared with another copy, unresolved V genes explain less than half, and the rest is unexplained. V and J calls and clone size are those listed in that table; D and trimming were worked out from the DNA. Recorded for this sample are tens of thousands of clones; 60% to 75% of them occurred a single time. The ten largest clonotypes hold more than 3% of the sample.

This clone came up a few times. There is no known antigen for this receptor. No base quality information exists; no much larger clone differs at one position. The specimen was peripheral blood mononuclear cells (PBMCs), collected before the fourth cycle of nivolumab. The TCR sequence derives from a human donor with classical Hodgkin lymphoma.

The CDR3 here reads CAISVGLAGGQAEQFF. The sequenced DNA: TGTGCCATCAGCGTCGGACTAGCGGGGGGGCAGGCTGAGCAGTTCTTC. The chain employs TRBV10-3 and TRBJ2-1; TRBD2 aligns with 15 central bases. From cysteine to phenylalanine, the CDR3 is 16 amino acids long. The sequence is cut down to CDR3 DNA, 48 bases in frame from base 1. The germline V and J ends show losses of 6 bases and 9 bases respectively, and no gene match explains 9 bases of the junction. CDR1 and CDR2 are drawn from the germline V gene: ENHRY, SYGVKD.